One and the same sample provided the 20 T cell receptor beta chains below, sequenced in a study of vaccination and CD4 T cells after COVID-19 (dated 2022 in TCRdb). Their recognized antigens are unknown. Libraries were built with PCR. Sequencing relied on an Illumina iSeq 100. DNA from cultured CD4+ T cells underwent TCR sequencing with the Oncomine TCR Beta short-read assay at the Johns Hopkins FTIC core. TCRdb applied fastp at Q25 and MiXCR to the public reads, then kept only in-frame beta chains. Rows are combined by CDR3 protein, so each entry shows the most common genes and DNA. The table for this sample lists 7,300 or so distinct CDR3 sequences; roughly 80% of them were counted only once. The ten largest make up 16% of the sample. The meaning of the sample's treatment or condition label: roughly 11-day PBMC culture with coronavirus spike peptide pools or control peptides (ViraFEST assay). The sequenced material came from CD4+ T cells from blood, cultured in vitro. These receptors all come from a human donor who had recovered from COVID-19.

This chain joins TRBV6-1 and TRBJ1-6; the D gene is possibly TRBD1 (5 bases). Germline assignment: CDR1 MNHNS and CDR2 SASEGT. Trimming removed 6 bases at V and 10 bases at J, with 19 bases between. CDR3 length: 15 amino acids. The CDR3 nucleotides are TGTGCCAGCAGACTCGACAGCCCCGGAGCGTCACCCCTCCACTTT. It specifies CASRLDSPGASPLHF.

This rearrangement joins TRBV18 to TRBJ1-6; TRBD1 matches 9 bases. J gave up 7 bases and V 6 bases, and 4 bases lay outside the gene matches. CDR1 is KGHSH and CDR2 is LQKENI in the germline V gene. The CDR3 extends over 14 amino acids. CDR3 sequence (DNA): TGTGCCAGCTCCAGGACAGGGGAGAATTCACCCCTCCACTTT. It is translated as CASSRTGENSPLHF.

The CDR3 sequence: CASSLGMPFGQGGSDTQYF. CDR3 in DNA: TGTGCCAGCAGCTTAGGAATGCCCTTCGGGCAGGGCGGATCAGATACGCAGTATTTT. The rearrangement uses TRBV11-3 and TRBJ2-3; possible D gene TRBD1, 5 bases. The germline CDR1 and CDR2 sequences are SGHNT and YENEEA. CDR3 size: 19 residues. V dropped 1 base and J dropped 4 bases, with 24 bases sitting between them.

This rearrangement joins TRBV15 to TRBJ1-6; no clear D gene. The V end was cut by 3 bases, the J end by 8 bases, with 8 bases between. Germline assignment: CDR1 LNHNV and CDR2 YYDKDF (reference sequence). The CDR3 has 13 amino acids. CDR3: CATSRDWDSPLHF. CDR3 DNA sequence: TGTGCCACCAGCAGGGACTGGGATTCACCCCTCCACTTT. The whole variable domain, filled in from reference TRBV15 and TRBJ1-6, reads DAMVIQNPRYQVTQFGKPVTLSCSQTLNHNVMYWYQQKSSQAPKLLFHYYDKDFNNEADTPDNFQSRRPNTSFCFLDIRSPGLGDTAMYLCATSRDWDSPLHFGNGTRLTVT.

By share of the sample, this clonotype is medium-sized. The CDR3 DNA reads as TGTGCCAGCAGTTCCCGAACAGGGGCAGCCTACGAGCAGTACTTC. As protein: CASSSRTGAAYEQYF. The rearrangement links TRBV27 to TRBJ2-7, with TRBD1 matching 7 bases. The CDR3 spans 15 residues. J lost 2 bases, V lost 4 bases, and 8 bases had no gene match. Germline assignment: CDR1 MNHEY and CDR2 SMNVEV (reference sequence).

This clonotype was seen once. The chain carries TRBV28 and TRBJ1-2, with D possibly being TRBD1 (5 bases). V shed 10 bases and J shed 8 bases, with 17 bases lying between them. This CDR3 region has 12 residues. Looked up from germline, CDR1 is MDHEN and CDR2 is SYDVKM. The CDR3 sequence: CATSRWGEGYTF. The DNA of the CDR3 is TGTGCCACCTCAAGGTGGGGGGAAGGCTACACCTTC.

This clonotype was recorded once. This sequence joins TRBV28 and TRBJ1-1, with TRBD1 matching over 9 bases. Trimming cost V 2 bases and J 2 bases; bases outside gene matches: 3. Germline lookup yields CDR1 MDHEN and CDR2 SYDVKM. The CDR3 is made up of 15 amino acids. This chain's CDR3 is CASSLGGQGNTEAFF. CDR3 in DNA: TGTGCCAGCAGTTTAGGGGGACAGGGTAACACTGAAGCTTTCTTT.

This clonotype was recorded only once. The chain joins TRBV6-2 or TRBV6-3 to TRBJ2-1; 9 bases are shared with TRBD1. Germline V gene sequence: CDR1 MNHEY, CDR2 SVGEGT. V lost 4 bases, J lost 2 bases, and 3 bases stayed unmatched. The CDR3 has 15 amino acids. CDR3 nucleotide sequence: TGTGCCAGCAGTTCGACAGGGGGTACCTACAATGAGCAGTTCTTC. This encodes CASSSTGGTYNEQFF.

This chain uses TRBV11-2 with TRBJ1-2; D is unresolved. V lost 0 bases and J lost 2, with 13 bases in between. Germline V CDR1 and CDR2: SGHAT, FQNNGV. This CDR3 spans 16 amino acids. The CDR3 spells CASSLDLSLTNYGYTF. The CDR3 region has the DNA TGTGCCAGCAGCTTAGATCTTAGTCTGACCAACTATGGCTACACCTTC. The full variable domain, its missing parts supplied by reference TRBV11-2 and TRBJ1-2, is EAGVAQSPRYKIIEKRQSVAFWCNPISGHATLYWYQQILGQGPKLLIQFQNNGVVDDSQLPKDRFSAERLKGVDSTLKIQPAKLEDSAVYLCASSLDLSLTNYGYTFGSGTRLTVV.

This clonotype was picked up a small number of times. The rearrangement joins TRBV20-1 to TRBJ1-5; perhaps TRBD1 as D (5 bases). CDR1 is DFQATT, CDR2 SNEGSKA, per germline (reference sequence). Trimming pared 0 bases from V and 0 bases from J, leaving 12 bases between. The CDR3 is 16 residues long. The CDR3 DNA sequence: TGCAGTGCTAGAGATCTCAGGGAAGTTAGCAATCAGCCCCAGCATTTT. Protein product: CSARDLREVSNQPQHF.

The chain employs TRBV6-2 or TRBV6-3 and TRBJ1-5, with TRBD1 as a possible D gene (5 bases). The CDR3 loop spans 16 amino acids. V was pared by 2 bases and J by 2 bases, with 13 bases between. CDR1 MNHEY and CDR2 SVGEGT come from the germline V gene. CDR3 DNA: TGTGCCAGCAGTTACCGAGGGGTCAGAGGCAATCAGCCCCAGCATTTT. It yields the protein CASSYRGVRGNQPQHF.

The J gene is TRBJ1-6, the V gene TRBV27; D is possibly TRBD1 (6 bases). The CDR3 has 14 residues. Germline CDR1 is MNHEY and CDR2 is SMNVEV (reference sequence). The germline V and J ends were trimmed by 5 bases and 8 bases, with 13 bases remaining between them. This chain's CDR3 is CASSRNREYSPLHF. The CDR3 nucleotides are TGTGCCAGCAGTAGAAACAGGGAATATTCACCCCTCCACTTT.

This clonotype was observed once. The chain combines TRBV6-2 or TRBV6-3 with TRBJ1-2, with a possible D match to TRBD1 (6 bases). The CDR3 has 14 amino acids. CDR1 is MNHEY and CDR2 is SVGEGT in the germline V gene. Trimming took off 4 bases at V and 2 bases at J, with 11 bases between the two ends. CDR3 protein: CASSSHTGNYGYTF. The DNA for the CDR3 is TGTGCCAGCAGTTCTCATACAGGGAACTATGGCTACACCTTC.

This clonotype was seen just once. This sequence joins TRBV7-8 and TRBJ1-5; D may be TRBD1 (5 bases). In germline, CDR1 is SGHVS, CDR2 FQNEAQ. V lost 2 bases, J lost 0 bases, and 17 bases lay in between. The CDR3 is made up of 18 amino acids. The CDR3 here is CASSLKGLGSYSNQPQHF. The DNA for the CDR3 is TGTGCCAGCAGCTTAAAGGGACTAGGGAGTTATAGCAATCAGCCCCAGCATTTT.

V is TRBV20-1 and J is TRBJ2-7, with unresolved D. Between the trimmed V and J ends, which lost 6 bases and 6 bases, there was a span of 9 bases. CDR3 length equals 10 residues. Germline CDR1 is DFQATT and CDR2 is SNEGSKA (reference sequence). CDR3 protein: CSAGETEQYF. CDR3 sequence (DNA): TGCAGTGCAGGCGAGACCGAGCAGTACTTC.

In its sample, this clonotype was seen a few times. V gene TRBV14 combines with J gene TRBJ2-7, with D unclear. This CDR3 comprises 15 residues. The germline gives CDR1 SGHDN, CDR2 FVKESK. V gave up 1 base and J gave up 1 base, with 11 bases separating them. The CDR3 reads CASSQVVVGSYEQYF. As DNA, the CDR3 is TGTGCCAGCAGCCAAGTCGTGGTAGGTTCCTACGAGCAGTACTTC.

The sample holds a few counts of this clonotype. The CDR3 loop reads CASSRDTSSFGYGYTF. In DNA form, the CDR3 reads TGTGCCAGCAGTCGGGACACTAGTTCTTTTGGATATGGCTACACCTTC. V is TRBV27 and J is TRBJ1-2, with D possibly TRBD1 on 6 matching bases. There are 16 residues in the CDR3. The V end lost 5 bases, the J end lost 5 bases, and 21 bases lay between the germline ends. From germline, CDR1 is MNHEY and CDR2 SMNVEV (reference sequence).

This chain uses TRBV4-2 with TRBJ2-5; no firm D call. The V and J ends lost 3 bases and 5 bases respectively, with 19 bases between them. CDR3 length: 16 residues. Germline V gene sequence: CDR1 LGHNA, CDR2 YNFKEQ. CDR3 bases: TGTGCCAGCAGCCAGGGTACCCTTCCCTTGGGGGAGACCCAGTACTTC. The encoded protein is CASSQGTLPLGETQYF.

The CDR3 sequence: CASSGVTGAGNTIYF. The CDR3, as DNA: TGTGCCAGCAGCGGGGTGACAGGGGCAGGAAACACCATATATTTT. This chain uses TRBV7-2 with TRBJ1-3; 8 bases map to TRBD1. Losses at the gene ends were 5 bases for V and 4 bases for J; bases not matched to a gene: 7. CDR3 length: 15 residues. CDR1 SGHTA and CDR2 FQGNSA come from the germline V gene.

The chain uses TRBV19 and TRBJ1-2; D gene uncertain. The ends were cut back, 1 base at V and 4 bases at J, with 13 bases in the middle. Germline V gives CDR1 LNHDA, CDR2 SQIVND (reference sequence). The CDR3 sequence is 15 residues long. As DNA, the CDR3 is TGTGCCAGTAGTATAGGGGCAGACCGACCCTATGGCTACACCTTC. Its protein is CASSIGADRPYGYTF.